The rows below give T cell receptor beta chains drawn from one sample of a study of T-cell memory formation after mild COVID-19. TCRdb processed the 5' RACE reads anew with MiXCR; each CDR3 protein has one entry. There are about 210,000 distinct CDR3 sequences in the sample; about 10% occur only once, and approximately 3% lies in the top ten. Sequencing was done on a sample of PBMCs or a T cell subset sorted from them (not recorded which). Every receptor here comes from a man younger than 30 who had mild COVID-19 (a few samples of this study predate the infection). Cell type and time point are not known. Each CDR3 is given with its conserved first and last residue. The D gene is left open where the match is weak. Only some rows state a clone size, as once, few, many or a class for expanded clones.

J gene	D gene	V gene	clone size	CDR3 protein	CDR3 DNA
TRBJ2-3	TRBD1	TRBV5-1	NA	CASSSGAGQGQDTQYF	TGCGCCAGCAGCTCCGGTGCGGGACAGGGGCAAGATACGCAGTATTTT
TRBJ1-4	NA	TRBV5-1	NA	CASSRGGYNEKLFF	TGCGCCAGCAGCCGAGGTGGTTATAATGAAAAACTGTTTTTT
TRBJ2-3	TRBD2	TRBV6-2/TRBV6-3	NA	CATQLAGDSTDTQYF	TGTGCCACGCAACTAGCGGGGGACTCTACAGATACGCAGTATTTT
TRBJ2-3	NA	TRBV30	few	CAWDRTATDTQYF	TGTGCCTGGGACAGGACGGCAACAGATACGCAGTATTTT
TRBJ1-4	TRBD1	TRBV6-5	many	CASSYSTGGGEKLFF	TGTGCCAGCAGTTACTCGACAGGGGGAGGCGAAAAACTGTTTTTT
TRBJ1-1	NA	TRBV6-5	few	CASSYRGGGGTEAFF	TGTGCCAGCAGTTACCGCGGGGGGGGTGGCACTGAAGCTTTCTTT
TRBJ2-1	NA	TRBV7-2	NA	CASSLVASEEDEQFF	TGTGCCAGCAGCTTAGTGGCTAGCGAGGAGGATGAGCAGTTCTTC
TRBJ2-1	NA	TRBV5-1	NA	CASSERPKVSNEQFF	TGCGCCAGCAGCGAGAGGCCTAAGGTTAGCAATGAGCAGTTCTTC
TRBJ1-4	NA	TRBV6-2/TRBV6-3	NA	CASTKTPGEKLFF	TGTGCCAGCACCAAGACACCCGGGGAAAAACTGTTTTTT
TRBJ2-3	NA	TRBV20-1	many	CSAPPLGGATDTQYF	TGCAGTGCCCCCCCATTAGGGGGGGCCACAGATACGCAGTATTTT
TRBJ1-1	NA	TRBV7-6	few	CASSLRDTEAFF	TGTGCCAGCAGCTTAAGGGACACTGAAGCTTTCTTT
TRBJ2-2	NA	TRBV7-3	NA	CASSLNGGQNTGELFF	TGTGCCAGCAGCTTAAACGGGGGTCAGAACACCGGGGAGCTGTTTTTT
TRBJ2-3	NA	TRBV5-1	many	CASSLLSLEDTQYF	TGCGCCAGCAGCTTGTTGTCTTTAGAGGATACGCAGTATTTT
TRBJ2-1	NA	TRBV20-1	few	CSARVVANYNEQFF	TGCAGTGCTAGAGTGGTAGCGAACTACAATGAGCAGTTCTTC
TRBJ2-3	TRBD2	TRBV6-5	NA	CASRPTSADTQYF	TGTGCCAGCAGACCGACTAGCGCAGATACGCAGTATTTT
TRBJ1-6	NA	TRBV7-3	NA	CASSPGWNSPLHF	TGTGCCAGCAGCCCCGGGTGGAATTCACCCCTCCACTTT
TRBJ1-5	TRBD1	TRBV10-3	NA	CAISESGDRVNQPQHF	TGTGCCATCAGTGAGTCCGGAGACAGGGTAAATCAGCCCCAGCATTTT
TRBJ1-2	TRBD1	TRBV24-1	few	CATSDSPGQGFYGYTF	TGTGCCACCAGTGACTCCCCGGGACAGGGATTCTATGGCTACACCTTC
TRBJ1-6	NA	TRBV24-1	many	CATSDLFDRRVVGVQVQSPLHF	TGTGCCACCAGTGATTTGTTTGATCGTCGGGTCGTGGGAGTACAGGTTCAATCACCCCTCCACTTT
TRBJ1-1	NA	TRBV12-3/TRBV12-4	few	CASSSIYPKNTEAFF	TGTGCCAGCAGTAGTATTTACCCGAAGAACACTGAAGCTTTCTTT
TRBJ1-3	NA	TRBV27	NA	CASSDAQGSSGNTIYF	TGTGCCAGCAGCGATGCCCAGGGCAGCTCTGGAAACACCATATATTTT
TRBJ1-6	NA	TRBV3-1	many	CASSRNLANSPLHF	TGTGCCAGCAGCCGGAACTTAGCGAATTCACCCCTCCACTTT
TRBJ2-5	TRBD1	TRBV5-4	many	CASSLQGALETQYF	TGTGCCAGCAGCTTACAGGGGGCGCTGGAGACCCAGTACTTC
TRBJ1-3	TRBD1	TRBV7-2	NA	CASSSDRGASGNTIYF	TGTGCCAGCAGCTCGGACAGGGGGGCCTCTGGAAACACCATATATTTT
TRBJ1-1	NA	TRBV6-2/TRBV6-3	many	CASSYGRNTEAFF	TGTGCCAGCAGTTACGGTAGAAACACTGAAGCTTTCTTT
TRBJ1-2	NA	TRBV4-1	few	CASSPDPADAGLNYGYTF	TGCGCCAGCAGCCCAGACCCCGCAGACGCGGGCCTCAACTATGGCTACACCTTC
TRBJ1-1	NA	TRBV20-1	NA	CSANRALPMNTEAFF	TGCAGTGCTAACAGGGCTCTCCCTATGAACACTGAAGCTTTCTTT
TRBJ1-1	TRBD1	TRBV5-1	many	CASSVTGTVGTEAFF	TGCGCCAGCAGCGTTACCGGGACAGTGGGCACTGAAGCTTTCTTT
TRBJ2-1	NA	TRBV5-5	few	CASSPPGTLVNEQFF	TGTGCCAGCAGCCCACCGGGGACTCTAGTCAATGAGCAGTTCTTC
TRBJ1-6	NA	TRBV6-5	NA	CASSFRTQADSPLHF	TGTGCCAGCAGTTTCAGGACACAAGCTGATTCACCCCTCCACTTT
TRBJ2-1	TRBD2	TRBV28	few	CATRLAGGYEQFF	TGTGCCACCAGACTAGCGGGGGGCTATGAGCAGTTCTTC
TRBJ2-3	NA	TRBV12-3/TRBV12-4	few	CASSSRADTQYF	TGTGCCAGCAGCTCTCGAGCAGATACGCAGTATTTT
TRBJ2-3	NA	TRBV3-1	NA	CASSQRSGPFTDTQYF	TGTGCCAGCAGCCAAAGATCTGGGCCCTTCACAGATACGCAGTATTTT
TRBJ1-6	NA	TRBV19	few	CASSPAGISSYNSPLHF	TGTGCCAGTAGCCCCGCTGGAATCAGCTCCTATAATTCACCCCTCCACTTT
TRBJ2-2	NA	TRBV29-1	few	CSVDPSSGELFF	TGCAGCGTCGATCCTTCCAGCGGGGAGCTGTTTTTT
TRBJ2-3	TRBD2	TRBV7-2	NA	CASSLERTSGGAPQYF	TGTGCCAGCAGCTTAGAGAGGACTAGCGGGGGGGCGCCGCAGTATTTT
TRBJ1-2	NA	TRBV9	NA	CASSNYQGSGYTF	TGTGCCAGCAGCAATTATCAGGGCTCTGGCTACACCTTC
TRBJ2-3	NA	TRBV11-3	NA	CASSPGEMGVTDTQYF	TGTGCCAGCAGCCCTGGGGAGATGGGGGTCACAGATACGCAGTATTTT
TRBJ2-1	TRBD2	TRBV6-5	few	CASAGGLGNEQFF	TGTGCCAGCGCGGGGGGCCTGGGCAATGAGCAGTTCTTC
TRBJ2-5	TRBD1	TRBV12-3/TRBV12-4	many	CASSFRGLIETQYF	TGTGCCAGCAGTTTTAGGGGGCTGATTGAGACCCAGTACTTC
TRBJ2-2	NA	TRBV5-4	few	CASSPISGELFF	TGTGCCAGCAGCCCGATCTCCGGGGAGCTGTTTTTT
TRBJ1-2	TRBD1	TRBV20-1	few	CSARPPEQGFYGYTF	TGCAGTGCTAGACCCCCCGAACAGGGGTTCTATGGCTACACCTTC
TRBJ2-5	NA	TRBV6-5	few	CASSYSGYQGETQYF	TGTGCCAGCAGTTACTCGGGTTATCAGGGGGAGACCCAGTACTTC
TRBJ2-3	NA	TRBV7-3	few	CASSTQGVGTDTQYF	TGTGCCAGCAGCACACAGGGAGTTGGGACAGATACGCAGTATTTT
TRBJ1-1	TRBD1	TRBV3-1	few	CASSQPQGGLDTEAFF	TGTGCCAGCAGCCAACCGCAGGGGGGACTGGACACTGAAGCTTTCTTT
TRBJ2-2	TRBD1	TRBV27	few	CASSRFRGTTGELFF	TGTGCCAGCAGTCGTTTCAGGGGGACCACCGGGGAGCTGTTTTTT
TRBJ2-6	NA	TRBV10-3	NA	CAIRSGANVLTF	TGTGCCATCAGATCTGGGGCCAACGTCCTGACTTTC
TRBJ1-3	NA	TRBV12-3/TRBV12-4	NA	CASSFVDSGNTIYF	TGTGCCAGCAGTTTTGTGGACTCTGGAAACACCATATATTTT
TRBJ1-4	NA	TRBV2	NA	CASKLSATNEKLFF	TGTGCCAGCAAATTAAGCGCAACTAATGAAAAACTGTTTTTT
TRBJ2-5	NA	TRBV6-2/TRBV6-3	many	CASLQGGETQYF	TGTGCCAGCCTCCAGGGTGGAGAGACCCAGTACTTC
TRBJ2-3	TRBD2	TRBV6-5	few	CASSYSKTSGAHTDTQYF	TGTGCCAGCAGTTACTCGAAAACTAGCGGGGCCCACACAGATACGCAGTATTTT
TRBJ2-3	TRBD2	TRBV4-3	NA	CASSQEGAGITDTQYF	TGCGCCAGCAGCCAAGAGGGAGCGGGGATCACAGATACGCAGTATTTT
TRBJ2-5	NA	TRBV6-2/TRBV6-3	few	CASSYASQETQYF	TGTGCCAGCAGTTATGCGTCCCAAGAGACCCAGTACTTC
TRBJ2-1	NA	TRBV29-1	NA	CSVGFDEQFF	TGCAGCGTTGGGTTTGATGAGCAGTTCTTC